What follows are 32 T cell receptor beta chains derived from one specimen sequenced in a study of beta chain features in type 1 diabetes (dated by TCRdb to between 2018 and 2020). Receptors were amplified or captured by the immunoSEQ multiplex PCR assay. The entire isolated RNA was reverse transcribed using the High Capacity cDNA Reverse Transcription Kit, and thus expressed TCRB transcripts were sequenced. TCRdb stores this immuneACCESS table with in-frame sequences only. Part of the clones is absent; in the studies checked, under half of the shortfall reflects unresolved V genes, and no reason is known for the rest. This sample is represented by 250,000 to 300,000 clones; 7.5% to 9.5% of them were singletons. Jointly, the top ten make up 0.9% to 1.2% of the sample. Sequenced: central memory CD4+ T cells from blood. The receptors originated from a woman aged 18-29 years in good health.

This clone has at least ten counts. The rearrangement joins TRBV5-4 to TRBJ2-1, with unresolved D. Germline-derived CDR1 and CDR2 are SGHNT and YYREEE (reference sequence). This CDR3 has 13 amino acids. The V end lost 4 bases, the J end lost 12 bases, and 17 bases lay between the germline ends. CDR3 sequence: CASSADADGPQFF. DNA for the CDR3: TGTGCCAGCAGCGCCGACGCAGACGGGCCGCAGTTCTTC. Full variable domain (outside the CDR3, taken from reference TRBV5-4 and TRBJ2-1): ETGVTQSPTHLIKTRGQQVTLRCSSQSGHNTVSWYQQALGQGPQFIFQYYREEENGRGNFPPRFSGLQFPNYSSELNVNALELDDSALYLCASSADADGPQFFGPGTRLTVL.

Many counts were recorded for this clone. The chain links TRBV21-1 to TRBJ2-7; the table's D call, TRBD1, was not checked against the DNA. TRBV21-1 is listed as a pseudogene. There are 14 residues in the CDR3. The CDR3 is CAIEGAPLMDEQYF. CDR3 coding DNA: TGTGCCATCGAAGGGGCCCCGTTGATGGACGAGCAGTACTTC.

This clone was seen many times. The chain uses TRBV7-3 and TRBJ2-1; D is ambiguous. V lost 2 bases and J lost 10, with 12 bases in between. The CDR3 has 13 residues. Germline CDR1 SGHTA, CDR2 FQGTGA. The CDR3 sequence: CASSLPGSKEQFF. The CDR3 DNA sequence: TGTGCCAGCAGCTTACCGGGCTCAAAAGAGCAGTTCTTC. The variable domain in full, completed from reference TRBV7-3 and TRBJ2-1, reads GAGVSQTPSNKVTEKGKYVELRCDPISGHTALYWYRQSLGQGPEFLIYFQGTGAADDSGLPNDRFFAVRPEGSVSTLKIQRTERGDSAVYLCASSLPGSKEQFFGPGTRLTVL.

V and J are TRBV27 and TRBJ2-6, with 8 bases aligning to TRBD1. This CDR3 is 18 amino acids long. The V gene's germline CDR1 is MNHEY and CDR2 SMNVEV (reference sequence). V lost 4 bases and J lost 0; bases outside the gene matches: 8. In DNA form, the CDR3 reads TGTGCCAGCAGTTGGGGCCCGGACAGGGCCTCTGGGGCCAACGTCCTGACTTTC. Protein sequence: CASSWGPDRASGANVLTF.

J is TRBJ2-3 and V is TRBV29-1; 7 positions match TRBD1. Germline values: CDR1 SQVTM, CDR2 ANQGSEA. With 6 bases clipped from V and 3 bases from J, the junction kept 12 bases outside the gene matches. The length of the CDR3 is 15 residues. The DNA of the CDR3 is TGCAGCGTCGCAGGGACAGCTCGGGCGACAGATACGCAGTATTTT. Protein: CSVAGTARATDTQYF.

This clone was seen only a few times. The chain uses TRBV5-1 and TRBJ2-3; the D is unclear. Per the germline V gene, CDR1 is SGHRS and CDR2 is YFSETQ. V dropped 4 bases and J dropped 8 bases, with 11 bases sitting between them. The CDR3 loop spans 12 amino acids. The CDR3 coding sequence is TGCGCCAGCAGCCAAGATCTGGTTACGCAGTATTTT. Protein product: CASSQDLVTQYF. The entire variable domain, with the rest obtained from reference TRBV5-1 and TRBJ2-3, is as follows: KAGVTQTPRYLIKTRGQQVTLSCSPISGHRSVSWYQQTPGQGLQFLFEYFSETQRNKGNFPGRFSGRQFSNSRSEMNVSTLELGDSALYLCASSQDLVTQYFGPGTRLTVL.

This rearrangement joins TRBV7-2 to TRBJ2-1; either TRBD1 or TRBD2 may fit D (5 bases each). Germline V CDR1 and CDR2: SGHTA, FQGNSA. With 8 bases removed from V and 0 bases from J, the gap between germline ends came to 23 bases. The CDR3 loop spans 18 amino acids. The CDR3 sequence: CASGEPSGTASSYNEQFF. The DNA of the CDR3 is TGTGCCAGCGGGGAGCCTTCCGGGACGGCCAGCTCCTACAATGAGCAGTTCTTC.

This chain uses TRBV7-3 with TRBJ2-1, with D unresolved. This CDR3 is 14 amino acids long. Trimming removed 3 bases at V and 0 bases at J, with 6 bases between. Looked up from germline, CDR1 is SGHTA and CDR2 is FQGTGA. In DNA form, the CDR3 reads TGTGCCAGCAGCTTCGACCACTCCTACAATGAGCAGTTCTTC. Translation: CASSFDHSYNEQFF.

This clone was observed many times. The V call is TRBV7-9, the J call TRBJ2-5; TRBD1 or TRBD2 may be the D gene (6 bases each). V was shortened by 1 base and J by 8 bases, with 14 bases between the two germline ends. Germline V gene lookup returns CDR1 SEHNR and CDR2 FQNEAQ (reference sequence). The CDR3 has 14 amino acids. CDR3 sequence: CASSLDERGDTQYF. CDR3 sequence (DNA): TGTGCCAGCAGCTTAGATGAGAGGGGGGATACCCAGTACTTC.

The chain is built from TRBV7-9 and TRBJ1-1, with D possibly being TRBD1 (6 bases). V lost 0 bases and J lost 4, with 15 bases in between. The CDR3 extends over 16 amino acids. Germline CDR1 and CDR2: SEHNR and FQNEAQ (reference sequence). The CDR3 sequence: CASSLASAVGGTEAFF. CDR3 DNA sequence: TGTGCCAGCAGCTTAGCATCAGCCGTAGGGGGCACTGAAGCTTTCTTT.

This clone was observed at least ten times. The chain links TRBV7-2 to TRBJ2-1; 10 nucleotides match TRBD1. The CDR3 extends over 17 amino acids. After removal of 5 bases from V and 7 bases from J, the junction contained 14 bases not matched to a gene. CDR1 SGHTA and CDR2 FQGNSA come from the germline V gene. CDR3 protein: CASSRFTGTGAQNEQFF. CDR3 nucleotides: TGTGCCAGCAGCCGTTTCACCGGGACAGGGGCCCAGAATGAGCAGTTCTTC.

This clone was picked up a small number of times. The rearrangement joins TRBV2 to TRBJ2-7; TRBD1 matches at 7 bases. CDR1 and CDR2 (germline): SNHLY, FYNNEI. This CDR3 comprises 14 residues. V shed 3 bases and J 3 bases; nucleotides not matched to a gene: 5. The CDR3 DNA follows: TGTGCCAGCAGTGAGCAGGGGGAATACTACGAGCAGTACGTC. Amino acid sequence: CASSEQGEYYEQYV.

The rearrangement uses TRBV6-5 and TRBJ2-3; D gene ambiguous. This CDR3 region has 12 residues. The V end lost 6 bases, the J end lost 3 bases, and 7 bases lay between the germline ends. Germline V CDR1 and CDR2: MNHEY, SVGAGI. The CDR3 spells CASRPSTDTQYF. CDR3 nucleotide sequence: TGTGCCAGCAGACCTTCTACAGATACGCAGTATTTT.

The V gene is TRBV9, the J gene TRBJ1-1, with 7 positions matching TRBD1. V shed 4 bases and J 5 bases; nucleotides not matched to a gene: 8. Germline lookup yields CDR1 SGDLS and CDR2 YYNGEE. The CDR3 extends over 14 amino acids. The CDR3 is CASSYSMTGTEAFF. CDR3 bases: TGTGCCAGCAGCTACTCCATGACAGGGACTGAAGCTTTCTTT.

This clone was seen a few times. The V and J genes are TRBV21-1 and TRBJ1-5. TRBV21-1 is deemed a pseudogene. The CDR3 is made up of 12 amino acids. CDR3 sequence: CASSKGHQPQHF. CDR3 nucleotides: TGTGCCAGCAGCAAAGGACATCAGCCCCAGCATTTT.

The rearrangement links TRBV18 to TRBJ1-6; D may be TRBD1 (6 bases). V was clipped by 3 bases and J by 7 bases, with 16 bases between them. CDR3 length equals 16 residues. The V gene's germline CDR1 is KGHSH and CDR2 LQKENI. CDR3 amino acids: CASSPRGGGLNSPLHF. Written as DNA, the CDR3 is TGTGCCAGCTCACCCCGGGGAGGGGGGCTGAATTCACCCCTCCACTTT. The full variable domain, its missing parts supplied by reference TRBV18 and TRBJ1-6, is NAGVMQNPRHLVRRRGQEARLRCSPMKGHSHVYWYRQLPEEGLKFMVYLQKENIIDESGMPKERFSAEFPKEGPSILRIQQVVRGDSAAYFCASSPRGGGLNSPLHFGNGTRLTVT.

In this sample, this clone turned up a few times. The chain couples TRBV7-2 to TRBJ2-1; 16 nucleotides match TRBD2. The CDR3 is 14 residues long. Germline V gene sequence: CDR1 SGHTA, CDR2 FQGNSA. V dropped 5 bases and J dropped 15; count of bases not matched to a gene: 7. As DNA, the CDR3 is TGTGCCAGCAGCCGGGGACTAGCGGGAGGGCCCGGGTTCTTC. Amino acids: CASSRGLAGGPGFF.

This clone was recorded a few times. The V gene is TRBV7-3, the J gene TRBJ2-3, with 10 positions matching TRBD2. V shed 5 bases and J 6 bases; nucleotides not matched to a gene: 8. The CDR3 has 15 residues. The germline V gene has CDR1 SGHTA and CDR2 FQGTGA. The CDR3: CASSVTSGARDTQYF. The CDR3 DNA follows: TGTGCCAGCAGCGTCACTAGCGGGGCCCGGGATACGCAGTATTTT.

J is TRBJ1-1 and V is TRBV7-2, with a weak D call TRBD1 (6 bases). The ends were cut back, 5 bases at V and 8 bases at J, with 15 bases in the middle. The germline V gene has CDR1 SGHTA and CDR2 FQGNSA. This CDR3 is 13 amino acids long. CDR3 protein: CASSVDRWGEAFF. CDR3 sequence (DNA): TGTGCCAGCAGCGTGGACAGATGGGGAGAAGCTTTCTTT. Combining the CDR3 with reference TRBV7-2 and TRBJ1-1 gives the whole variable domain GAGVSQSPSNKVTEKGKDVELRCDPISGHTALYWYRQSLGQGLEFLIYFQGNSAPDKSGLPSDRFSAERTGGSVSTLTIQRTQQEDSAVYLCASSVDRWGEAFFGQGTRLTVV.

The chain recombines TRBV19 with TRBJ1-2; unclear D gene. This CDR3 comprises 11 residues. CDR1 is LNHDA, CDR2 SQIVND, per germline (reference sequence). V lost 10 bases, J lost 4 bases, and 10 bases lay in between. CDR3 sequence: CATRRVYGYTF. The DNA for the CDR3 is TGTGCCACCCGAAGGGTCTATGGCTACACCTTC.

J is TRBJ1-1 and V is TRBV18, with D unresolved. The V gene's germline CDR1 is KGHSH and CDR2 LQKENI. Trimming removed 5 bases from V and 1 base from J, with 8 bases in between. CDR3 size: 13 residues. Here the CDR3 reads CASSLDTNTEAFF. The CDR3 nucleotides read TGTGCCAGCTCATTAGATACGAACACTGAAGCTTTCTTT.

This clone was detected a few times. The chain recombines TRBV7-2 with TRBJ2-1; TRBD2 aligns across 10 bases. CDR1 and CDR2 from the germline V gene are SGHTA and FQGNSA. The CDR3 runs to 15 residues. J lost 10 bases, V lost 5 bases, and 11 bases had no gene match. This CDR3 reads CASSPASGRAGEQFF. The CDR3 nucleotides read TGTGCCAGCAGCCCCGCCAGCGGGAGGGCCGGGGAGCAGTTCTTC.

The chain links TRBV11-3 to TRBJ2-2, with no clear D. Germline CDR1 reads SGHNT; CDR2 reads YENEEA. The germline V and J ends were trimmed by 4 bases and 0 bases, with 3 bases remaining between them. This CDR3 has 13 amino acids. DNA of the CDR3: TGTGCCAGCAGCTCCCCGAACACCGGGGAGCTGTTTTTT. Its protein is CASSSPNTGELFF.

There are a few counts of this clone. V usage is TRBV5-4 and J usage is TRBJ2-1; D perhaps matches TRBD2 (6 bases). The CDR3 is 14 amino acids. Trimming stripped 0 bases from V and 7 bases from J, with 11 bases between. CDR1 SGHNT and CDR2 YYREEE come from the germline V gene (reference sequence). This CDR3 reads CASSLGTTLNEQFF. The CDR3 DNA reads as TGTGCCAGCAGCTTGGGGACTACTCTGAATGAGCAGTTCTTC. Drawing the rest from reference TRBV5-4 and TRBJ2-1, the complete variable domain is ETGVTQSPTHLIKTRGQQVTLRCSSQSGHNTVSWYQQALGQGPQFIFQYYREEENGRGNFPPRFSGLQFPNYSSELNVNALELDDSALYLCASSLGTTLNEQFFGPGTRLTVL.

V is TRBV6-1 and J is TRBJ1-4, with D unclear. Between the trimmed V and J ends, which lost 2 bases and 5 bases, there was a span of 15 bases. The length of the CDR3 is 16 residues. The germline CDR1 and CDR2 sequences are MNHNS and SASEGT. The CDR3 DNA is TGTGCCAGCAGTGAACCGATTCCGGGTTTCAATGAAAAACTGTTTTTT. It is translated as CASSEPIPGFNEKLFF.

The V call is TRBV15, the J call TRBJ2-7; either TRBD1 or TRBD2 may supply D (6 bases each). Germline V lookup: CDR1 LNHNV, CDR2 YYDKDF (reference sequence). The length of the CDR3 is 13 residues. Between the trimmed V and J ends, which lost 4 bases and 6 bases, there was a span of 13 bases. CDR3 DNA: TGTGCCACCAGCACTCAACAGGGAGGCGAGCAGTACTTC. Its translation is CATSTQQGGEQYF.

This clone was observed many times. The chain links TRBV14 to TRBJ2-1; 8 bases are shared with TRBD2. Germline V gene sequence: CDR1 SGHDN, CDR2 FVKESK. Unmatched junction bases numbered 12, after V lost 2 bases and J lost 6 bases. This CDR3 is built from 17 residues. CDR3 amino acids: CASSQPYSGTRANEQFF. The CDR3 coding sequence is TGTGCCAGCAGCCAACCCTACTCGGGGACTAGGGCCAATGAGCAGTTCTTC.

The rearrangement joins TRBV13 to TRBJ2-2; 8 bases fit TRBD1. Per germline, CDR1 PRHDT and CDR2 FYEKMQ (reference sequence). Trimming took 5 bases from V and 0 from J; bases not matched to a gene: 5. The CDR3 extends over 16 amino acids. The CDR3 DNA reads as TGTGCCAGCAGCCTCCAGGGGGCCACGAACACCGGGGAGCTGTTTTTT. This sequence encodes CASSLQGATNTGELFF.

This clone was counted only a few times. The chain carries TRBV30 and TRBJ1-1, with a tentative D call TRBD1 (5 bases). With 2 bases removed from V and 8 bases from J, the gap between germline ends came to 9 bases. The CDR3 length is 11 residues. The germline V gene has CDR1 GTSNPN and CDR2 SVGIG (reference sequence). As DNA, the CDR3 is TGTGCCTGGAGTCGGGGGGACGAAGCTTTCTTT. It yields the protein CAWSRGDEAFF.

The chain couples TRBV10-3 to TRBJ2-3; D is perhaps TRBD1 or TRBD2 (5 bases each). Germline-derived CDR1 and CDR2 are ENHRY and SYGVKD. V was shortened by 8 bases and J by 6 bases, with 18 bases between the two germline ends. The CDR3 contains 14 residues. The CDR3 nucleotides read TGTGCCATCGGGACCCAGAAGGAGGAGGATACGCAGTATTTT. Its translation: CAIGTQKEEDTQYF.

The chain has TRBV7-9 and TRBJ2-1; unclear D gene. CDR1 SEHNR and CDR2 FQNEAQ come from the germline V gene (reference sequence). V lost 1 base to trimming and J lost 6 bases, with 10 bases between them. The CDR3 runs 14 residues. The CDR3, as DNA: TGTGCCAGCAGCTTAGAACGGCAGGTCAATGAGCAGTTCTTC. It translates to CASSLERQVNEQFF.

V and J are TRBV7-2 and TRBJ2-5; D is ambiguous. The ends were cut back, 4 bases at V and 5 bases at J, with 8 bases in the middle. The germline V gene has CDR1 SGHTA and CDR2 FQGNSA. CDR3 length: 12 amino acids. Here the CDR3 reads CASSYFGETQYF. As DNA, the CDR3 is TGTGCCAGCAGCTACTTCGGGGAGACCCAGTACTTC.